This T cell receptor (beta chain) was recorded in a study of Ad26.COV2.S vaccination and SARS-CoV-2 variants. The study, taken as a whole, reports: Whether participants received vaccine or placebo, their non-spike TCR breadth was similar. Vaccinated individuals (as opposed to placebo recipients) had higher spike-specific TCR breadth.

Method: immunoSEQ multiplex PCR; TCRdb's copy keeps in-frame clones and lacks some. The sample shows 300,000 to 400,000 clones, more than 75% of them seen only once. Treatment in this sample: roughly 19 received Ad26.COV2.S at low or high dose, single or two shots; 5 received placebo; per-sample allocation not given. Sampling took place 63 days after the first vaccine or placebo injection. At a Boston site, the person donating was an adult of 18-55 years. V was trimmed by 0 bases and J by 0 bases, leaving 5 bases between them. This CDR3 is 15 amino acids long. Germline-derived CDR1 and CDR2 are MNHEY and SVGEGT. Concerning this clone itself: What it recognizes is unknown.

The sequencing used peripheral blood, collected in a trial of Ad26.COV2.S vaccine versus placebo. This receptor was obtained from a person aged 18-60 years who received the Ad26.COV2.S COVID-19 vaccine or a placebo. V and J are TRBV6-2 or TRBV6-3 and TRBJ2-2; no clear D. Written as DNA, the CDR3 is TGTGCCAGCAGTTACTCTAGCACGAACACCGGGGAGCTGTTTTTT. Protein: CASSYSSTNTGELFF.